This T cell receptor (beta chain) originates from a study of blood T cell repertoires in COVID-19. Per germline, CDR1 LNHDA and CDR2 SQIVND (reference sequence). CDR3 length: 14 amino acids. The junction had 0 bases not matched to a gene; V was cut back by 1 base and J by 4 bases. The protocol was immunoSEQ multiplex PCR, while the TCRdb copy is restricted to in-frame clones and leaves out a portion. The sample contains about 86,000 clones, 87% of which appear only once. Only one count was recorded for this clone. The same CDR3 also results from other DNA sequences found in this sample. The genes are TRBV19 and TRBJ1-5; 8 nucleotides agree with TRBD1. The receptor comes from a human donor in a cohort sampled during active COVID-19. The sequenced material came from peripheral blood. This CDR3 reads CASSIGQGNQPQHF. DNA of the CDR3: TGTGCCAGTAGTATAGGACAGGGGAATCAGCCCCAGCATTTT. The full variable domain, rest sourced from reference TRBV19 and TRBJ1-5, is DGGITQSPKYLFRKEGQNVTLSCEQNLNHDAMYWYRQDPGQGLRLIYYSQIVNDFQKGDIAEGYSVSREKKESFPLTVTSAQKNPTAFYLCASSIGQGNQPQHFGDGTRLSIL.